Listed below are T cell receptor beta chains from one sample, sequenced in a study of preoperative IRX-2 immunotherapy in early breast cancer. TCRdb keeps only in-frame clones here, not all; method: immunoSEQ multiplex PCR. The data show around 40,000 clones, around three quarters seen once. The source material was tumor tissue, sampled after IRX-2 immunotherapy. The receptors here all came from a human donor with breast cancer. Each CDR3 is given with its conserved first and last residue. Fields, in order: clone size, V gene, CDR3 length, D gene, CDR3 protein. A D gene is named only where the DNA matches it firmly. Rows may omit the clone size; those that give it use once, few, many or a size class.

NA | TRBV6-8 | 16 | TRBD1 | CASSYGSRDRGSEQYF
NA | TRBV11-3 | 15 | NA | CASSSRQVPNTEAFF
NA | TRBV11-3 | 16 | NA | CASSRSRERSYNEQFF
NA | TRBV11-3 | 14 | TRBD1 | CASSPGQGAEKLFF
NA | TRBV5-1 | 15 | NA | CASSPLPGEPYEQYF
few | TRBV11-3 | 15 | TRBD2 | CASSRGLAGRYEQYF
NA | TRBV6-4 | 13 | NA | CASIEAGRNTQYF
few | TRBV18 | 12 | NA | CASSPSGAEQYF
NA | TRBV19 | 15 | TRBD2 | CASSTRGGLYNEQFF
few | TRBV23-1 | 16 | NA | CASSQGVGGWGYEQYF
NA | TRBV11-3 | 15 | TRBD1 | CASSLGRDRTNEQYF
NA | TRBV19 | 15 | NA | CASSIDSGPNYGYTF
NA | TRBV5-1 | 17 | TRBD1 | CASSLTGGRNGANVLTF
once | TRBV19 | 18 | TRBD2 | CASSIFGTSGGTSYEQYF
NA | TRBV6-8 | 14 | NA | CASSFGQQNSPLHF
NA | TRBV6-8 | 13 | NA | CASSDNVAGELFF
NA | TRBV6-8 | 14 | NA | CASSFEFNTGELFF
NA | TRBV12-2 | 17 | NA | CASRLAGVEAMNTEAFF
NA | TRBV5-1 | 14 | NA | CASRRTLNQETQYF
NA | TRBV28 | 13 | TRBD1 | CASSFGQAYGYTF
NA | TRBV6-8 | 13 | TRBD1 | CASSPGQVGGYTF
NA | TRBV28 | 14 | NA | CASSPGFFNEKLFF
NA | TRBV6-8 | 13 | NA | CASSWGTAYEQYF
NA | TRBV18 | 15 | TRBD1 | CASSSGQSFGNTIYF
once | TRBV19 | 16 | TRBD2 | CATTRTSGRINNEQFF
NA | TRBV5-1 | 16 | NA | CASSPSNQQGGEKLFF
NA | TRBV22-1 | 15 | NA | CASSAYRGDTGELFF
NA | TRBV5-1 | 15 | NA | CATRGGHLMNTEAFF
NA | TRBV29-1 | 13 | NA | CSVAGGSGYGYTF
NA | TRBV7-5 | 16 | NA | CASSQVLAGGTGELFF
NA | TRBV18 | 13 | NA | CASSPPQGNEQFF
NA | TRBV2 | 16 | NA | CASSAQGLTRGETQYF
once | TRBV22-1 | 15 | NA | CASSFPRGGNQPQHF
once | TRBV6-4 | 14 | TRBD1 | CASSYFGRGREQYF
NA | TRBV18 | 14 | NA | CASSPPGVAETQYF
NA | TRBV5-1 | 14 | NA | CASSTQAGGETQYF
NA | TRBV6-8 | 15 | TRBD1 | CASRPSGTGSYEQYF
NA | TRBV14 | 13 | NA | CASSLQGWNIQYF
NA | TRBV19 | 12 | NA | CASSNSENIQYF
NA | TRBV15 | 15 | TRBD2 | CATSRDRRGQETQYF
NA | TRBV29-1 | 14 | NA | CSVEAPGQPRRYTF
medium-sized | TRBV7-6 | 16 | NA | CASSLFGSSGANVLTF
few | TRBV10-2 | 13 | TRBD1 | CASRGQMNTEAFF
once | TRBV5-1 | 15 | TRBD1 | CASSLAGTGLYEQYF
NA | TRBV6-8 | 13 | NA | CAISYSGTGELFF